This entry describes one T cell receptor (beta chain). This sample was taken from a study of cytomegalovirus exposure and HLA in healthy donors. The PCR had 60 Vbeta and 13 Jbeta primers. Produced via immunoSEQ multiplex PCR; TCRdb's table is partial and in-frame only. The sample yields about 160,000 clones, around 84% seen once. This clonotype originated in a man between 18 and 29 years old in good health and CMV-seropositive. The sample comprised PBMCs.

CDR3 protein: CASSTGGQGYEQFF. The CDR3 DNA sequence: TGTGCCAGCTCAACAGGAGGACAGGGGTATGAGCAGTTCTTC. The chain carries TRBV7-6 and TRBJ2-1; 9 bases fit TRBD1. This CDR3 is built from 14 residues. V was pared by 8 bases and J by 8 bases, with 10 bases of the junction left unmatched. Germline CDR1 is SGHVS and CDR2 is FNYEAQ.